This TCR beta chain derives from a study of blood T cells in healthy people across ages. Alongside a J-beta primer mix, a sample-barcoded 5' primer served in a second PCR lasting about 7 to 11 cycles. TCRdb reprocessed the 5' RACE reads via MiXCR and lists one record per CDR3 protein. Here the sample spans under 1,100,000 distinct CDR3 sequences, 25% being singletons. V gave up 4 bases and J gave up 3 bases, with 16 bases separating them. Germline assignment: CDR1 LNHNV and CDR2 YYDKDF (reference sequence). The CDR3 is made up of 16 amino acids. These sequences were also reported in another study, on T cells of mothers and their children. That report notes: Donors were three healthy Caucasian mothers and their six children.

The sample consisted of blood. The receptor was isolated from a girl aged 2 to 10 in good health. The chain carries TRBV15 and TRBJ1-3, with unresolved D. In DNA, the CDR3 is TGTGCCACCAGCAAAGACGACACATTATATGGAAACACCATATATTTT. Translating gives CATSKDDTLYGNTIYF.